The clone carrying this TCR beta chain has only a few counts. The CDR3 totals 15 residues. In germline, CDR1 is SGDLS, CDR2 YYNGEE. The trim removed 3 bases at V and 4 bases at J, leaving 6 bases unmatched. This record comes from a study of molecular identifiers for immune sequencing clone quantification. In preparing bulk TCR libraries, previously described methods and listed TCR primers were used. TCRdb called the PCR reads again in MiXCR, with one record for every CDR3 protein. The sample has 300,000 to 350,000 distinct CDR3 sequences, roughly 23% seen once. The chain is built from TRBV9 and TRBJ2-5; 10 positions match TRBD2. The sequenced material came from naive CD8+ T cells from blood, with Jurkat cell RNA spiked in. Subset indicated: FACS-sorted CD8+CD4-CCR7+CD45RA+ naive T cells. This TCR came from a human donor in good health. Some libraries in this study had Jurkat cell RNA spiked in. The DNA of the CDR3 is TGTGCCAGCAGCGACGCGCTAGCGGGGGTAGAGACCCAGTACTTC. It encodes CASSDALAGVETQYF.